Below, 3 T cell receptor beta chains from the same sample are listed, as sequenced in a study of Ad26.COV2.S vaccination and SARS-CoV-2 variants. The repertoire was sequenced with immunoSEQ multiplex PCR; TCRdb's copy has only in-frame clones and lacks some. The data hold approximately 420,000 clones, with around nine tenths observed a single time. Treatment of the sample: some 20 received Ad26.COV2.S at low or high dose, single or two shots; a few received placebo; per-sample allocation not given. Collection of samples fell on day 63 after the first vaccine or placebo injection. The starting material was peripheral blood, obtained in a trial of Ad26.COV2.S vaccine versus placebo. The source is a person between 18 and 65 years old who received the Ad26.COV2.S COVID-19 vaccine or a placebo.

The J gene is TRBJ2-5, the V gene TRBV28; the match to TRBD2 covers 8 bases. Germline V CDR1 and CDR2: MDHEN, SYDVKM. The CDR3 loop spans 14 amino acids. The ends lost 8 bases at V and 5 bases at J; junction bases unmatched: 10. In nucleotides, the CDR3 is TGTGCCAGCCTCGGGGGGGCGGATCATGAGACCCAGTACTTC. It specifies CASLGGADHETQYF.

The chain employs TRBV11-1 and TRBJ2-1; D may be TRBD1 or TRBD2 (5 bases each). V was pared by 4 bases and J by 4 bases, with 11 bases between. The CDR3 length is 14 residues. Germline CDR1 SGHAT, CDR2 FQDESV (reference sequence). CDR3: CASSYRTGYNEQFF. The CDR3 coding sequence is TGTGCCAGCAGCTACAGGACGGGGTACAATGAGCAGTTCTTC.

This clone was observed a single time. This chain links TRBV6-1 with TRBJ1-2; D is perhaps TRBD1 (5 bases). The V and J ends lost 0 bases and 0 bases respectively, with 11 bases between them. CDR3 length equals 16 residues. Germline lookup yields CDR1 MNHNS and CDR2 SASEGT. The DNA for the CDR3 is TGTGCCAGCAGTGAAGCCTTGGGGACCGCTAACTATGGCTACACCTTC. It is translated as CASSEALGTANYGYTF.